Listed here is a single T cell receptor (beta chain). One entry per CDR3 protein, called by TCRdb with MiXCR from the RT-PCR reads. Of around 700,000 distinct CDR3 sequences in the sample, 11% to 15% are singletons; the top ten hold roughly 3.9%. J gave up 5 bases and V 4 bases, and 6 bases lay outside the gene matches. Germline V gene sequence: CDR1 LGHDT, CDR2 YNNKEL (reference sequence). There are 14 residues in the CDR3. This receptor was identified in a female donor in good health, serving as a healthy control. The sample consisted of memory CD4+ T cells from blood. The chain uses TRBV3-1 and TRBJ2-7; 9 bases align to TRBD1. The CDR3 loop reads CASSRDRVRDEQYF. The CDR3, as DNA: TGTGCCAGCAGCCGGGACAGGGTCCGCGACGAGCAGTACTTC.